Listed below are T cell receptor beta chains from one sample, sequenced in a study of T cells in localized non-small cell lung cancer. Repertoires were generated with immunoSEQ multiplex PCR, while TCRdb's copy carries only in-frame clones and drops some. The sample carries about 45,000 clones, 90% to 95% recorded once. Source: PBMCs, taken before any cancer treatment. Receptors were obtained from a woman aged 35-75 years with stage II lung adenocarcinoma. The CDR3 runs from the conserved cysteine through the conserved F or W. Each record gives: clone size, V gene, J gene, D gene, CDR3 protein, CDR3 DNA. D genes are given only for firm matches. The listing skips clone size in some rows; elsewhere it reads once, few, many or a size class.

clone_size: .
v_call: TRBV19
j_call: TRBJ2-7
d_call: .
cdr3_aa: CASKVSPTGLQQYF
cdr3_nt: TGTGCCAGTAAAGTCTCTCCGACAGGCCTTCAGCAGTACTTC

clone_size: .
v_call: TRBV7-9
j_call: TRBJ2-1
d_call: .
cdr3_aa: CASSLGVSSYNEQFF
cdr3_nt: TGTGCCAGCAGCTTAGGGGTCTCCTCCTACAATGAGCAGTTCTTC

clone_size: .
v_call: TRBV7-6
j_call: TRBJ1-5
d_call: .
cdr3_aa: CASSFGGQPQHF
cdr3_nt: TGTGCCAGCAGCTTTGGAGGACAGCCCCAGCATTTT

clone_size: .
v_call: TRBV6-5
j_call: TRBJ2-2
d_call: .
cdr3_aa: CASSYGRGAAGELFF
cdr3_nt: TGTGCCAGCAGTTACGGCCGGGGGGCTGCCGGGGAGCTGTTTTTT

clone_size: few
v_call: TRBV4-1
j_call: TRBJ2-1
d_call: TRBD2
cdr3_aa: CASSQDLAGKNEQFF
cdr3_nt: TGCGCCAGCAGCCAAGACCTAGCGGGGAAAAATGAGCAGTTCTTC

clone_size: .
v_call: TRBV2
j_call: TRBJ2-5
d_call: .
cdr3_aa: CAVGGKYQETQYF
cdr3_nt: TGTGCCGTTGGCGGGAAGTACCAAGAGACCCAGTACTTC

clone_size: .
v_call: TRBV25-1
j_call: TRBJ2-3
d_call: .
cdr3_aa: CASSAQDTQYF
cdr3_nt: TGTGCCAGCAGTGCACAAGATACGCAGTATTTT

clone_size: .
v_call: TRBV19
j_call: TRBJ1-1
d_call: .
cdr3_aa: CASRDGGLTEAFF
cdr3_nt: TGTGCCAGTAGAGACGGGGGGCTCACTGAAGCTTTCTTT

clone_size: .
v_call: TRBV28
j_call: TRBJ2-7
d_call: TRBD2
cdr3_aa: CASSETSGSYEQYF
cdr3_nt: TGTGCCAGCAGCGAAACTAGCGGGAGCTACGAGCAGTACTTC

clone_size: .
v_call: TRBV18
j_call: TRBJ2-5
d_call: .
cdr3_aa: CASSPPGAQETQYF
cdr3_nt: TGTGCCAGCTCACCACCGGGGGCACAAGAGACCCAGTACTTC

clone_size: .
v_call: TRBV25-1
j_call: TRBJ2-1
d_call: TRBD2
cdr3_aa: CAGAAGSGGPDEQFF
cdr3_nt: TGTGCCGGGGCTGCGGGGAGCGGGGGACCCGACGAGCAGTTCTTC

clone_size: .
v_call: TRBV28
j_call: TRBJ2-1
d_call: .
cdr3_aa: CASSWDTYNEQFF
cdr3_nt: TGTGCCAGCAGTTGGGACACGTACAATGAGCAGTTCTTC

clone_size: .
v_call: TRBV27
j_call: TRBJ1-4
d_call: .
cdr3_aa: CASSLSETGEKLFF
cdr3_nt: TGTGCCAGCAGTTTATCGGAAACAGGCGAAAAACTGTTTTTT

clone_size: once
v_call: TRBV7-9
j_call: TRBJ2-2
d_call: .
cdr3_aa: CASSLAQATGELFF
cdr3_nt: TGTGCCAGCAGCTTAGCGCAAGCTACCGGGGAGCTGTTTTTT

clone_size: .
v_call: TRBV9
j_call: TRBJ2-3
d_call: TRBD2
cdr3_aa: CASSPRGSGGHTDTQYF
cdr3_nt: TGTGCCAGCAGCCCCAGGGGTAGCGGGGGCCACACAGATACGCAGTATTTT

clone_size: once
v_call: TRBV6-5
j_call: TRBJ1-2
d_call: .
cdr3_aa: CASSVMFGYTF
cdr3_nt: TGTGCCAGCAGTGTGATGTTTGGCTACACCTTC

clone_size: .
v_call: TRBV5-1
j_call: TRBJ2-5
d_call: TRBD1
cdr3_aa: CASSRGTGRQTQYF
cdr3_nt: TGCGCCAGCAGCCGCGGGACAGGGAGGCAGACCCAGTACTTC

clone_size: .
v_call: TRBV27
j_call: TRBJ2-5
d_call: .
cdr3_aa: CASSLRSPDLTETQYF
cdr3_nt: TGTGCCAGCAGTTTAAGGTCTCCAGACCTCACAGAGACCCAGTACTTC

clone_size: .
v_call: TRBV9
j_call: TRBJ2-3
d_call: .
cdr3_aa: CASSVAGEDTQYF
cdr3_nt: TGTGCCAGCAGCGTAGCGGGGGAAGATACGCAGTATTTT

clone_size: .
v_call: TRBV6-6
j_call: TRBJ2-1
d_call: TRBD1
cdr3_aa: CASSYSPQGDEQFF
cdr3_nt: TGTGCCAGCAGTTACTCCCCACAGGGGGATGAGCAGTTCTTC

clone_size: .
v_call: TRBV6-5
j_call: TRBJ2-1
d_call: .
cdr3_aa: CASSYLGLFDEQFF
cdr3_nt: TGTGCCAGCAGTTATCTAGGCCTCTTCGATGAGCAGTTCTTC

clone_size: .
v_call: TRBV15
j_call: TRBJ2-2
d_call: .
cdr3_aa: CATSRHPEGLAGELFF
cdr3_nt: TGTGCCACCAGCAGACACCCGGAGGGCCTTGCCGGGGAGCTGTTTTTT

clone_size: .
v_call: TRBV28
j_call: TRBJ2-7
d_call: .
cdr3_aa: CASSLDPRKCEQYF
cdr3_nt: TGTGCCAGCAGTTTGGACCCAAGGAAATGCGAGCAGTACTTC

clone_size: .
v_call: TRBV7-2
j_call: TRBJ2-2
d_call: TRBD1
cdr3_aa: CASSLQGYTGELFF
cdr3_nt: TGTGCCAGCAGCCTACAGGGGTACACCGGGGAGCTGTTTTTT

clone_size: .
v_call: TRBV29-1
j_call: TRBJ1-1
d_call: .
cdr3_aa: CSVPRSTEAFF
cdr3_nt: TGCAGCGTGCCGCGGAGTACTGAAGCTTTCTTT

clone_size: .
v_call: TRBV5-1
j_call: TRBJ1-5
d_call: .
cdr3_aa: CASSLMGEGGQPQHF
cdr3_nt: TGCGCCAGCAGCTTGATGGGGGAAGGGGGTCAGCCCCAGCATTTT

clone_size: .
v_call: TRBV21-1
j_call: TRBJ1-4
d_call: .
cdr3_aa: CASSKKETGGPGEEKLFF
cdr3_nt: TGTGCCAGCAGCAAAAAGGAGACAGGGGGCCCGGGGGAGGAAAAACTGTTTTTT

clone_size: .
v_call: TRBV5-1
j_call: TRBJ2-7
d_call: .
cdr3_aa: CASSLEAASYEQYF
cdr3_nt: TGCGCCAGCAGCTTGGAGGCAGCTTCCTACGAGCAGTACTTC

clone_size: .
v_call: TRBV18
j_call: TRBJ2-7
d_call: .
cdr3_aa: CASSPGTIYEQYF
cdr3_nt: TGTGCCAGCTCACCCGGGACAATCTACGAGCAGTACTTC

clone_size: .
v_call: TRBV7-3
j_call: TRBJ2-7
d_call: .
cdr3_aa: CASSLTEGGHEQYF
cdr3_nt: TGTGCCAGCAGCTTAACGGAGGGGGGTCACGAGCAGTACTTC

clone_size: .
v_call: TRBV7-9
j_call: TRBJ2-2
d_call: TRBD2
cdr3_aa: CASRRTSGDTGELFF
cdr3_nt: TGTGCCAGCAGACGGACTAGCGGTGACACCGGGGAGCTGTTTTTT

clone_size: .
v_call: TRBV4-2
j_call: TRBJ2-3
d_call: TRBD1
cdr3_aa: CASSQDGTGNRNTQYF
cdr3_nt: TGTGCCAGCAGCCAAGATGGGACAGGGAATCGAAATACGCAGTATTTT

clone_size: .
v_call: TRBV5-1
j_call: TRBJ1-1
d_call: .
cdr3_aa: CASSLVANTEAFF
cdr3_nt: TGCGCCAGCAGCTTGGTTGCCAACACTGAAGCTTTCTTT

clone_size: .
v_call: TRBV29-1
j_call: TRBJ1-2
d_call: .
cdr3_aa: CSDLDSYGYTF
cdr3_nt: TGCAGCGATCTTGACAGCTATGGCTACACCTTC

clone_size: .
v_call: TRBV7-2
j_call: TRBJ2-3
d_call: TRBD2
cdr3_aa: CASSLAQASGRRADTQYF
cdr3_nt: TGTGCCAGCAGCTTAGCGCAGGCTAGCGGGAGGAGGGCAGATACGCAGTATTTT

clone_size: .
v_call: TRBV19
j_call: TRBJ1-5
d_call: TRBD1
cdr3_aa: CASSIWGTENQPQHF
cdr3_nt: TGTGCCAGTAGTATATGGGGGACAGAAAATCAGCCCCAGCATTTT

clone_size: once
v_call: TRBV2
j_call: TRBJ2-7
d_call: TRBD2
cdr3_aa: CASSRTSGGGAEQYF
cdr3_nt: TGTGCCAGCAGTCGAACTAGCGGGGGGGGTGCGGAGCAGTACTTC

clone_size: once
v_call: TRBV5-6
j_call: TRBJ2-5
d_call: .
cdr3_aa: CASTPGAGKETQYF
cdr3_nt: TGTGCCAGCACCCCCGGGGCAGGGAAAGAGACCCAGTACTTC

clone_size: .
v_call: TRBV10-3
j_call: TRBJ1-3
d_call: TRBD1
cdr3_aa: CAISGQVDSGNTIYF
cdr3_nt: TGTGCCATCAGCGGACAGGTTGACTCTGGAAACACCATATATTTT

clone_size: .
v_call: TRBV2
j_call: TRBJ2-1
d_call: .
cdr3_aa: CASSFASVDEQFF
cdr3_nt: TGTGCCAGCTCCTTCGCTAGCGTGGATGAGCAGTTCTTC

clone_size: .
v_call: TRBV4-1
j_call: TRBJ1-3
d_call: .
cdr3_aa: CASSQAGGNTIYF
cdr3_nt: TGCGCCAGCAGCCAAGCGGGCGGAAACACCATATATTTT

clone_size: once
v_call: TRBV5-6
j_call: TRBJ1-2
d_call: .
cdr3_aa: CASSLGARGGYTF
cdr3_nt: TGTGCCAGCAGCTTGGGGGCCCGCGGGGGCTACACCTTC

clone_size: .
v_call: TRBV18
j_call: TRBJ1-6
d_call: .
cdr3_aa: CASSPRRNNSPLHF
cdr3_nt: TGTGCCAGCTCACCAAGGCGGAATAATTCACCCCTCCACTTT

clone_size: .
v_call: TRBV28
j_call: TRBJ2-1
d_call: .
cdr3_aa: CASSLGRTAYNEQFF
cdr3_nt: TGTGCCAGCAGTTTAGGTAGGACTGCTTACAATGAGCAGTTCTTC

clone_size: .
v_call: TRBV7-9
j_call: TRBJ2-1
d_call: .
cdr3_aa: CASSSNLLSEQFF
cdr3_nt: TGTGCCAGCAGCTCGAACCTTTTGAGTGAGCAGTTCTTC

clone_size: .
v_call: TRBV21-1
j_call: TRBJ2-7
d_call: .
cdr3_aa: CASSKVRRSYEQYF
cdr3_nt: TGTGCCAGCAGCAAAGTGAGGCGGAGCTACGAGCAGTACTTC

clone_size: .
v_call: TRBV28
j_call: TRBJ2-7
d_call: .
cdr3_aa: CASRVVVGEQYF
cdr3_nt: TGTGCCAGCAGGGTTGTAGTGGGCGAGCAGTACTTC